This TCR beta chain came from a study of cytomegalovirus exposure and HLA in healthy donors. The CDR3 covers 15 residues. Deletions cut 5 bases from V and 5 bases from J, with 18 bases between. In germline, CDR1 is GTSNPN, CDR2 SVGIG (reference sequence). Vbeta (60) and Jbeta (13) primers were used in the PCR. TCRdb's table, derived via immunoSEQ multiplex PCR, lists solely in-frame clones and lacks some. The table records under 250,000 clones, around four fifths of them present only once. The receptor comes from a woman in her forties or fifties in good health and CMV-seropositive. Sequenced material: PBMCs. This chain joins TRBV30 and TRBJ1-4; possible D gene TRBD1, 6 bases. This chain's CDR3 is CAWDPSGARNEKLFF. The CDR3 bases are TGTGCCTGGGACCCGTCAGGGGCTCGGAATGAAAAACTGTTTTTT.